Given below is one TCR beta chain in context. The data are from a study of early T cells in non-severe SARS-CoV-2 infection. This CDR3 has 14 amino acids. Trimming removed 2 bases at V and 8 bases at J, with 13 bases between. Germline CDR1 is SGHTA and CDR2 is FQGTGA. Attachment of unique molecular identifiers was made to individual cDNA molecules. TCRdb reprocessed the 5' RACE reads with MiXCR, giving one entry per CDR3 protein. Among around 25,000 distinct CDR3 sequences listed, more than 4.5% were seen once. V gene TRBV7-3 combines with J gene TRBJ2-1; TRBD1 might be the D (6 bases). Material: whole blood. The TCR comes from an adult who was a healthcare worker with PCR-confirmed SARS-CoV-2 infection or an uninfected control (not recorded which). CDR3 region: CASSLGGQGYEQFF. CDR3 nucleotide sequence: TGTGCCAGCAGCTTAGGGGGACAAGGCTATGAGCAGTTCTTC.